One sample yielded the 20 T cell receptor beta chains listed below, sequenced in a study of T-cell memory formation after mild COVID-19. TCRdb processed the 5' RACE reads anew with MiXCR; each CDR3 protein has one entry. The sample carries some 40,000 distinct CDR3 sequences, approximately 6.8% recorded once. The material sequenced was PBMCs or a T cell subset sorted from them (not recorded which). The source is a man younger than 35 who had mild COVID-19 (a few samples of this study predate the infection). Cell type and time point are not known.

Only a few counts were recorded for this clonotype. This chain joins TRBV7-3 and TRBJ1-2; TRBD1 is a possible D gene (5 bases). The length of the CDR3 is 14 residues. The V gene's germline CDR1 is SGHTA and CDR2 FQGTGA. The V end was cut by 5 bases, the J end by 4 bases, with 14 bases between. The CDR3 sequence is CASSPTGTSYGYTF. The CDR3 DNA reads TGTGCCAGCAGCCCCACCGGGACCTCCTATGGCTACACCTTC.

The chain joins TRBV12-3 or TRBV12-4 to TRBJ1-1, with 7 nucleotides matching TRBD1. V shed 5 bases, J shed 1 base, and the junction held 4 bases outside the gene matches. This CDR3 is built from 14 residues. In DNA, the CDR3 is TGTGCCAGCAGTGGGCGGACAGGGAACACTGAAGCTTTCTTT. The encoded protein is CASSGRTGNTEAFF.

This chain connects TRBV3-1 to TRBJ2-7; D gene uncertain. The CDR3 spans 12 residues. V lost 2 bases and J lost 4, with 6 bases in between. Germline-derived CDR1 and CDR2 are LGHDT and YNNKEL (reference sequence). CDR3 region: CASSQPWYEQYV. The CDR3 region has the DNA TGTGCCAGCAGCCAACCGTGGTACGAGCAGTACGTC.

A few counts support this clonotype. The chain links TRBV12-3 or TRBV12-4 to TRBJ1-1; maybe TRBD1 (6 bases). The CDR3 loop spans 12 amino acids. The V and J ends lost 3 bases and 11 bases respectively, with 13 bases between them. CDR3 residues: CASSLGAGGAFF. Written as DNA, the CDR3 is TGTGCCAGCAGTTTGGGGGCCGGGGGGGCTTTCTTT.

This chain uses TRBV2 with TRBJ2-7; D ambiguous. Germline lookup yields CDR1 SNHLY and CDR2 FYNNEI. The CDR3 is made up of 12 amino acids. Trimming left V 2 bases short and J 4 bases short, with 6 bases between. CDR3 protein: CASSERIYEQYF. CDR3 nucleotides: TGTGCCAGCAGTGAACGGATTTACGAGCAGTACTTC.

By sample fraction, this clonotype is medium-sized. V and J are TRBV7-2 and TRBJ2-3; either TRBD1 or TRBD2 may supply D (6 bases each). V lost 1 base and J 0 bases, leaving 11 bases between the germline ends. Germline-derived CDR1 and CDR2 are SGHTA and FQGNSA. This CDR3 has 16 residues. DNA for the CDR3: TGTGCCAGCAGCTTAGTGGGGGGCTCTAGCACAGATACGCAGTATTTT. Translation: CASSLVGGSSTDTQYF.

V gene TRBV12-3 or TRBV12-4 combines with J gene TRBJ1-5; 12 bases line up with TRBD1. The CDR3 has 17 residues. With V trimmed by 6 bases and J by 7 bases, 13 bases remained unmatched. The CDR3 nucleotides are TGTGCCAGCAGCCTGGGGACCGGGACAGGGGGCGGACAGCCCCAGCATTTT. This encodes CASSLGTGTGGGQPQHF.

The chain's CDR3 is CASSLGSVGQETQYF. DNA for the CDR3: TGCGCCAGCAGCTTGGGTAGTGTCGGGCAAGAGACCCAGTACTTC. V usage is TRBV5-1 and J usage is TRBJ2-5, with no clear D. The V gene lost 0 bases and the J gene lost 2 bases, with 11 bases spanning the gap. CDR3 length: 15 amino acids. Germline V CDR1 and CDR2: SGHRS, YFSETQ.

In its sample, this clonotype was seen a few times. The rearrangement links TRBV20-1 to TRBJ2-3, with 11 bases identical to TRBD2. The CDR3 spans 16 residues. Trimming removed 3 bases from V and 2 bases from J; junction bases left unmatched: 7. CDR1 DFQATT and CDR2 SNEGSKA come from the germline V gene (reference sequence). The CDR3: CSARRASGGYTDTQYF. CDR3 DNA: TGCAGTGCTAGGCGGGCTAGCGGGGGGTACACAGATACGCAGTATTTT.

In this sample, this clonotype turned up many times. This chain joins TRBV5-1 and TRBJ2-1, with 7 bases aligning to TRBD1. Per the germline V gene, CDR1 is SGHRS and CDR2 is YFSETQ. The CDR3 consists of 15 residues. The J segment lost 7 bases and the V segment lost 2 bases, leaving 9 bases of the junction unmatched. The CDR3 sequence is CASSFTGTEVNEQFF. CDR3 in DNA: TGCGCCAGCAGCTTCACCGGGACAGAGGTTAATGAGCAGTTCTTC.

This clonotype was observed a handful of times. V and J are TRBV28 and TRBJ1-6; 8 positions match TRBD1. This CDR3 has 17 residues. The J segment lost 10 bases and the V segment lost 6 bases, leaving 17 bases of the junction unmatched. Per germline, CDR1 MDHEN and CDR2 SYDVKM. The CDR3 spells CASRPAGTGIIESPLHF. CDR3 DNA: TGTGCCAGCAGACCAGCAGGGACAGGAATTATTGAATCACCCCTCCACTTT.

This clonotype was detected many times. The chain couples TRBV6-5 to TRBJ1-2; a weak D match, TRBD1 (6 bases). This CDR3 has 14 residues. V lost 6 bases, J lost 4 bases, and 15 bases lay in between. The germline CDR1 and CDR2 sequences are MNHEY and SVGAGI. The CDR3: CASRRIQGFYGYTF. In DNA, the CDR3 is TGTGCCAGCAGACGGATACAGGGCTTCTATGGCTACACCTTC.

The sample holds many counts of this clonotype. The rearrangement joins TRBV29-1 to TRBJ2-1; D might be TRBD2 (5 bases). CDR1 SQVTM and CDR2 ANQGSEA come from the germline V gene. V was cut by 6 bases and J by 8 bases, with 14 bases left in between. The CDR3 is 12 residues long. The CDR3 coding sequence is TGCAGCGTGCGTGTCCGGGGTCATGAGCAGTTCTTC. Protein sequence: CSVRVRGHEQFF.

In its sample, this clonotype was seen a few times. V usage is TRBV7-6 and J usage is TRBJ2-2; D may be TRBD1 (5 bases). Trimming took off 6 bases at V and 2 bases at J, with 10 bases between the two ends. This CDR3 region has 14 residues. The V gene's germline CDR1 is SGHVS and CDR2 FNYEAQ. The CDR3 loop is CASRETVNTGELFF. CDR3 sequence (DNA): TGTGCCAGCAGGGAGACAGTTAACACCGGGGAGCTGTTTTTT.

CDR3 residues: CAISGFTSGGAATGELFF. The CDR3 DNA is TGTGCCATCAGTGGCTTTACTAGCGGGGGGGCTGCCACCGGGGAGCTGTTTTTT. The chain is built from TRBV10-3 and TRBJ2-2; 13 nucleotides match TRBD2. Germline assignment: CDR1 ENHRY and CDR2 SYGVKD. J gave up 4 bases and V 4 bases, and 9 bases lay outside the gene matches. This CDR3 is built from 18 residues.

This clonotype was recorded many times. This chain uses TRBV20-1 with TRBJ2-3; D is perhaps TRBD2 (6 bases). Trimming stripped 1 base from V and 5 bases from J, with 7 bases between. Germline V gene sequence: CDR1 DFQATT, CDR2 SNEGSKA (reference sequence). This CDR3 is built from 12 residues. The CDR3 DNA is TGCAGTGCTAGAGTGGGGGGAGATACGCAGTATTTT. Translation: CSARVGGDTQYF.

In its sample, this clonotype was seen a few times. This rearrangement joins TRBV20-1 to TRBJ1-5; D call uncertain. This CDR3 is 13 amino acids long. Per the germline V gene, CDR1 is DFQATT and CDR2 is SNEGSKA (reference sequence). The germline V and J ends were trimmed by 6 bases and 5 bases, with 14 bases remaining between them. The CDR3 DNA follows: TGCAGTGCGGAGAGCGATCGCGATCAGCCCCAGCATTTT. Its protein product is CSAESDRDQPQHF.

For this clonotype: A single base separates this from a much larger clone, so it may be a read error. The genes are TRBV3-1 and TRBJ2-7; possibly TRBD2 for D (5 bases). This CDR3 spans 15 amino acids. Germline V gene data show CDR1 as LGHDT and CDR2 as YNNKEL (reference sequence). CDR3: CASSQGERSSYEKYV. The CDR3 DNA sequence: TGTGCCAGCAGCCAAGGGGAGAGAAGCTCCTACGAGAAGTACGTC.

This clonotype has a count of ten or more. CDR3 sequence reads: CASSLTRDTPREQYF. The CDR3 DNA follows: TGTGCCAGCAGCTTGACCCGGGACACCCCTCGCGAGCAGTACTTC. The chain has TRBV7-3 and TRBJ2-7; D perhaps matches TRBD1 (6 bases). V was shortened by 3 bases and J by 6 bases, with 18 bases between the two germline ends. Germline V lookup: CDR1 SGHTA, CDR2 FQGTGA. The CDR3 totals 15 residues.

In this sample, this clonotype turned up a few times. The CDR3 DNA is TGCGCCAGCAGCCAAGATTCCCGCTACAGTGGACAGGCCTATGGAATCACTGGGGCCAACGTCCTGACTTTC. Its protein product is CASSQDSRYSGQAYGITGANVLTF. This chain connects TRBV4-3 to TRBJ2-6; 7 nucleotides match TRBD1. The germline V gene has CDR1 LGHNA and CDR2 YSLEER. This CDR3 has 24 residues. The V and J ends lost 0 bases and 2 bases, in that order; junction bases with no gene match: 25.